Below are 20 T cell receptor beta chains sequenced from a single sample in a study of blood T cell repertoires in COVID-19. TCRdb keeps only in-frame clones here, not all; method: immunoSEQ multiplex PCR. Among under 300,000 clones listed, 88% were seen once. Sequencing was performed on PBMCs or T cells enriched from blood (not recorded which). These receptors all stem from a woman aged 55 to 70 in a cohort exposed to, infected with or recovered from COVID-19 (not recorded which).

This clone was seen once. The rearrangement uses TRBV3-1 (or the pseudogene TRBV3-2) and TRBJ2-7; 10 bases map to TRBD1. CDR1 is LGHDT and CDR2 is YNNKEL in the germline V gene (reference sequence). Trimming took 4 bases from V and 7 from J; bases not matched to a gene: 7. The CDR3 runs to 14 residues. CDR3 loop: CASSLRQGAREQYF. The CDR3 region has the DNA TGTGCCAGCAGCCTAAGACAGGGGGCGCGTGAGCAGTACTTC.

This chain connects TRBV3-1 (or the pseudogene TRBV3-2) to TRBJ2-1; no definite D call. V lost 6 bases, J lost 4 bases, and 16 bases lay in between. The CDR3 is made up of 15 amino acids. CDR1 is LGHDT, CDR2 YNNKEL, per germline (reference sequence). CDR3 sequence (DNA): TGTGCCAGCAGTCAACAGCCAGGTCTGTACAATGAGCAGTTCTTC. As protein: CASSQQPGLYNEQFF.

The chain uses TRBV7-3 and TRBJ2-3; the match to TRBD2 covers 8 bases. CDR1 and CDR2 (germline): SGHTA, FQGTGA. The CDR3 runs to 15 residues. Unmatched junction bases numbered 9, after V lost 6 bases and J lost 4 bases. CDR3 bases: TGTGCCAGCAGTCTAAGCGGGAGAGGTTCAGATACGCAGTATTTT. Translating gives CASSLSGRGSDTQYF.

V is TRBV18 and J is TRBJ1-1; 7 bases are shared with TRBD1. V gave up 6 bases and J gave up 2 bases; unmatched junction bases: 6. The CDR3 contains 14 residues. The germline V gene encodes CDR1 KGHSH and CDR2 LQKENI. The CDR3 loop reads CASSGTATNTEAFF. As DNA, the CDR3 is TGTGCCAGCTCCGGGACAGCCACTAACACTGAAGCTTTCTTT.

The table lists this clone with a few counts. This chain links TRBV18 with TRBJ2-1; the match to TRBD1 covers 7 bases. The CDR3 totals 16 residues. V shed 6 bases and J 0 bases; nucleotides not matched to a gene: 8. Germline V CDR1 and CDR2: KGHSH, LQKENI. CDR3 DNA sequence: TGTGCCAGCTCCCGAGGGACAGAGAGCTCCTACAATGAGCAGTTCTTC. Its translation: CASSRGTESSYNEQFF. The full variable domain, in which reference TRBV18 and TRBJ2-1 provide the parts outside the CDR3, is NAGVMQNPRHLVRRRGQEARLRCSPMKGHSHVYWYRQLPEEGLKFMVYLQKENIIDESGMPKERFSAEFPKEGPSILRIQQVVRGDSAAYFCASSRGTESSYNEQFFGPGTRLTVL.

This sequence joins TRBV7-2 and TRBJ1-6, with a weak D call TRBD1 (5 bases). Germline V gives CDR1 SGHTA, CDR2 FQGNSA. The V end was cut by 1 base, the J end by 5 bases, with 6 bases between. CDR3 length: 14 residues. The CDR3, as DNA: TGTGCCAGCAGCTTAGGGACAAATAATTCACCCCTCCACTTT. It codes for CASSLGTNNSPLHF.

This clone came up a few times. V gene TRBV7-9 combines with J gene TRBJ1-2, with 10 bases identical to TRBD1. Unmatched junction bases numbered 5, after V lost 5 bases and J lost 5 bases. CDR3 length equals 14 residues. Germline assignment: CDR1 SEHNR and CDR2 FQNEAQ (reference sequence). CDR3 sequence reads: CASSDGTGAYGYTF. The CDR3 DNA follows: TGTGCCAGCAGCGACGGGACAGGGGCTTATGGCTACACCTTC. The complete variable domain, with remaining parts taken from reference TRBV7-9 and TRBJ1-2, reads DTGVSQNPRHKITKRGQNVTFRCDPISEHNRLYWYRQTLGQGPEFLTYFQNEAQLEKSRLLSDRFSAERPKGSFSTLEIQRTEQGDSAMYLCASSDGTGAYGYTFGSGTRLTVV.

The chain links TRBV5-1 to TRBJ2-1, with D possibly TRBD1 on 6 matching bases. The V gene's germline CDR1 is SGHRS and CDR2 YFSETQ. Trimming removed 4 bases at V and 5 bases at J, with 13 bases between. There are 14 residues in the CDR3. This chain's CDR3 is CASSVGTLDNEQFF. The DNA of the CDR3 is TGCGCCAGCAGCGTCGGGACACTAGACAATGAGCAGTTCTTC.

The chain carries TRBV6-6 and TRBJ1-1; TRBD1 matches 10 bases. J gave up 7 bases and V 6 bases, and 14 bases lay outside the gene matches. This CDR3 has 16 residues. The germline gives CDR1 MNHNY, CDR2 SVGAGI (reference sequence). For the CDR3, the DNA is TGTGCCAGCAGCCCCTTGGGGGGACAGGGGTTACTTGAAGCTTTCTTT. This sequence encodes CASSPLGGQGLLEAFF.

The CDR3 is CASTSRVTQFF. The CDR3 nucleotides read TGTGCCAGCACCTCCAGGGTCACGCAGTTCTTC. The V call is TRBV25-1, the J call TRBJ2-1; perhaps TRBD1 as D (5 bases). The CDR3 runs to 11 residues. Germline V gives CDR1 MGHDK, CDR2 SYGVNS. The V end was cut by 7 bases, the J end by 12 bases, with 13 bases between.

The chain has TRBV2 and TRBJ1-6; D remains ambiguous. Germline values: CDR1 SNHLY, CDR2 FYNNEI. The V and J ends lost 7 bases and 4 bases respectively, with 5 bases between them. The length of the CDR3 is 12 residues. The CDR3 DNA reads as TGTGCCAGCAACAGATATAATTCACCCCTCCACTTT. Residues: CASNRYNSPLHF.

The chain has TRBV28 and TRBJ2-7; a weak D match, TRBD1 (5 bases). Trimming shortened V by 2 bases and J by 1 base, and 9 bases separated the two germline ends. Looked up from germline, CDR1 is MDHEN and CDR2 is SYDVKM. The CDR3 length is 14 residues. DNA for the CDR3: TGTGCCAGCAGTTTAGAGGCAGGGTCCTACGAGCAGTACTTC. This sequence encodes CASSLEAGSYEQYF.

This rearrangement joins TRBV5-4 to TRBJ2-7; the match to TRBD1 covers 9 bases. Trimming cost V 4 bases and J 3 bases; bases outside gene matches: 11. Germline V gene sequence: CDR1 SGHNT, CDR2 YYREEE (reference sequence). This CDR3 comprises 16 residues. CDR3 sequence reads: CASSLPGDRVGYEQYF. The CDR3 coding sequence is TGTGCCAGCAGCCTGCCGGGGGACAGGGTGGGCTACGAGCAGTACTTC.

The J gene is TRBJ2-7, the V gene TRBV9; D possibly corresponds to TRBD2 (6 bases). The CDR3 length is 14 residues. Germline CDR1 reads SGDLS; CDR2 reads YYNGEE. V was cut by 0 bases and J by 2 bases, with 9 bases left in between. Written as DNA, the CDR3 is TGTGCCAGCAGCGTAGCCCTAGCGACCTACGAGCAGTACTTC. Protein: CASSVALATYEQYF.

This chain uses TRBV18 with TRBJ2-7, with 9 bases identical to TRBD1. The CDR3 runs to 15 residues. Germline V CDR1 and CDR2: KGHSH, LQKENI. After removal of 3 bases from V and 7 bases from J, the junction contained 10 bases not matched to a gene. The CDR3: CASSPKQGALPEQYF. The CDR3 bases are TGTGCCAGCTCACCTAAACAGGGGGCGCTTCCGGAGCAGTACTTC.

This chain connects TRBV24-1 to TRBJ2-3; 7 bases are a match to TRBD1. CDR1 and CDR2 (germline): KGHDR, SFDVKD. The V gene end was trimmed by 7 bases and the J gene end by 2 bases; junction bases not matched to a gene: 17. The CDR3 contains 18 residues. This chain's CDR3 is CATSTTGYGTTITDTQYF. CDR3 DNA: TGTGCCACCAGCACGACAGGGTACGGGACGACGATCACAGATACGCAGTATTTT.

The chain has TRBV2 and TRBJ2-7, with 12 bases lining up with TRBD2. Per the germline V gene, CDR1 is SNHLY and CDR2 is FYNNEI. With 1 base clipped from V and 10 bases from J, the junction kept 8 bases outside the gene matches. The CDR3 runs 15 residues. This chain's CDR3 is CASSEVRTSGDPQYF. The CDR3 nucleotides read TGTGCCAGCAGTGAAGTTCGGACTAGCGGGGACCCCCAGTACTTC.

The chain is built from TRBV5-1 and TRBJ1-3; D unresolved. CDR3 length equals 15 residues. The germline CDR1 and CDR2 sequences are SGHRS and YFSETQ. The ends were cut back, 4 bases at V and 0 bases at J, with 11 bases in the middle. The CDR3 loop is CASSLGGVSGNTIYF. The CDR3 DNA sequence: TGCGCCAGCAGCCTTGGCGGGGTCTCTGGAAACACCATATATTTT.

The V gene is TRBV28, the J gene TRBJ1-2; the D is unclear. This CDR3 has 12 residues. In germline, CDR1 is MDHEN, CDR2 SYDVKM. V was trimmed by 2 bases and J by 7 bases, leaving 8 bases between them. CDR3 sequence: CASSLLTFGYTF. The CDR3 region has the DNA TGTGCCAGCAGTTTACTGACATTTGGCTACACCTTC.

This clone was recorded once. The J gene is TRBJ2-7, the V gene TRBV10-3, with D maybe TRBD2 (5 bases). Germline V gene sequence: CDR1 ENHRY, CDR2 SYGVKD. V shed 0 bases and J shed 7 bases, with 16 bases lying between them. The CDR3 has 15 residues. The CDR3 region has the DNA TGTGCCATCAGTGAGTCGATTGGGCTAGCTAATGAGCAGTACTTC. Residues: CAISESIGLANEQYF.